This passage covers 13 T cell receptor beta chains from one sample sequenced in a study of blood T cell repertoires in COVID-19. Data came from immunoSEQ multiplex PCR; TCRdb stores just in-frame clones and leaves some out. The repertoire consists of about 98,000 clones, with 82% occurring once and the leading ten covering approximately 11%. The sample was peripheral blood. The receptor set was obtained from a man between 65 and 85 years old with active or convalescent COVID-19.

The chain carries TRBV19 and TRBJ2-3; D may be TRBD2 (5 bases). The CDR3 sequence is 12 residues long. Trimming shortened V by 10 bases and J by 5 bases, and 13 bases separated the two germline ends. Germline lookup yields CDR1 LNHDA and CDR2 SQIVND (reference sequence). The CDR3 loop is CATKAGEDTQYF. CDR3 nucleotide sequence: TGTGCCACGAAGGCCGGGGAAGATACGCAGTATTTT.

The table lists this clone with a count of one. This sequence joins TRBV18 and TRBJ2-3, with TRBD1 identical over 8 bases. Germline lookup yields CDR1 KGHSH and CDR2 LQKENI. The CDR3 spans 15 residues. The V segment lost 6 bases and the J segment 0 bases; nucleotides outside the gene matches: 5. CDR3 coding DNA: TGTGCCAGCTCCGAGGGACAGGTGAGCACAGATACGCAGTATTTT. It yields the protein CASSEGQVSTDTQYF.

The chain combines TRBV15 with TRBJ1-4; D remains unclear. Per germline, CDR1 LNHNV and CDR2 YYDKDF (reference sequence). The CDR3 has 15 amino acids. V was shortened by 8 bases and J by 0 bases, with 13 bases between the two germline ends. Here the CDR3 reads CATGLEITTNEKLFF. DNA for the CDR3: TGTGCCACCGGTCTGGAGATCACAACTAATGAAAAACTGTTTTTT.

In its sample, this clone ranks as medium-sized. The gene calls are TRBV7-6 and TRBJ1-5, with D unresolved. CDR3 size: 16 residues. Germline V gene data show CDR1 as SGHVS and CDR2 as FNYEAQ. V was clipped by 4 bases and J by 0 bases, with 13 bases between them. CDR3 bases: TGTGCCAGCAGCTCACTCCCGGGAAATAGCAATCAGCCCCAGCATTTT. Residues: CASSSLPGNSNQPQHF.

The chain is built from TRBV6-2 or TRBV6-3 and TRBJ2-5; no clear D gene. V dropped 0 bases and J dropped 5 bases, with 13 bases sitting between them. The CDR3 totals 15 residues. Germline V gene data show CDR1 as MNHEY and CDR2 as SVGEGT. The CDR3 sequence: CASSYSRSRRETQYF. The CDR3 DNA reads TGTGCCAGCAGTTACTCGAGGAGCCGGCGGGAGACCCAGTACTTC.

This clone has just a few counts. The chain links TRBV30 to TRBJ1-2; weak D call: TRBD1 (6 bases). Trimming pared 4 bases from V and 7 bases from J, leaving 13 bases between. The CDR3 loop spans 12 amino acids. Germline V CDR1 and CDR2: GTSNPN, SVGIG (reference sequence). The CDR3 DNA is TGTGCCTGGAACAGGGACGAGGGTGGCTACACCTTC. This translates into CAWNRDEGGYTF. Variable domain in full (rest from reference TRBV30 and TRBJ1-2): SQTIHQWPATLVQPVGSPLSLECTVEGTSNPNLYWYRQAAGRGLQLLFYSVGIGQISSEVPQNLSASRPQDRQFILSSKKLLLSDSGFYLCAWNRDEGGYTFGSGTRLTVV.

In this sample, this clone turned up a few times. The CDR3 DNA is TGTGCCAGCAGCGCAGGACAGAAGAATCAGCCCCAGCATTTT. Amino acid sequence: CASSAGQKNQPQHF. The V gene is TRBV9, the J gene TRBJ1-5, with D possibly TRBD1 on 6 matching bases. V shed 3 bases and J shed 4 bases, with 11 bases lying between them. This CDR3 has 14 residues. Germline CDR1 reads SGDLS; CDR2 reads YYNGEE.

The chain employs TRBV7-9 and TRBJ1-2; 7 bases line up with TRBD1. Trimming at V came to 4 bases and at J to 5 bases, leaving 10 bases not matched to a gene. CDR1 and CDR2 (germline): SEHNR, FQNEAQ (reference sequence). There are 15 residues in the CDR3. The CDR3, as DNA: TGTGCCAGCAGCTCATCAACCGGGACAGATTATGGCTACACCTTC. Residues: CASSSSTGTDYGYTF.

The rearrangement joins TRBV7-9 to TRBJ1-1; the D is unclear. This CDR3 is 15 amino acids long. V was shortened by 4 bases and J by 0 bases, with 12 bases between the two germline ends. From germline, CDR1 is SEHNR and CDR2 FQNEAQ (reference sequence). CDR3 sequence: CASSSASQLNTEAFF. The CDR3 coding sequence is TGTGCCAGCAGCTCCGCCTCACAGCTGAACACTGAAGCTTTCTTT.

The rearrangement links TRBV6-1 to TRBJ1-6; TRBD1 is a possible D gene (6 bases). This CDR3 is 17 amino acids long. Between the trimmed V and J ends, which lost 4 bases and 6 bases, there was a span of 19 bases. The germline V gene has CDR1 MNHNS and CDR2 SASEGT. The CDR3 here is CASSGSRGRTFNSPLHF. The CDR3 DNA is TGTGCCAGCAGTGGGTCCAGGGGACGCACATTTAATTCACCCCTCCACTTT.

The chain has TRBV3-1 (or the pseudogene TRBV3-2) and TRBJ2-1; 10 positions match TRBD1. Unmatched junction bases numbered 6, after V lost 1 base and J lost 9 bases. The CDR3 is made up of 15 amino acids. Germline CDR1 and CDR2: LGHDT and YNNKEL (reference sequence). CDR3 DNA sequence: TGTGCCAGCAGCCAAGGGGGGACAGGGGAGGGTGAGCAGTTCTTC. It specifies CASSQGGTGEGEQFF.

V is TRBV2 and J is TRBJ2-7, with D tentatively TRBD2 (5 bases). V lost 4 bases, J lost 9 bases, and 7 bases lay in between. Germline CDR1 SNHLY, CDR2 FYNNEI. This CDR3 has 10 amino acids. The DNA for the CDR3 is TGTGCCAGCAGTGCCGGGGTGCAGTACTTC. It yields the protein CASSAGVQYF.

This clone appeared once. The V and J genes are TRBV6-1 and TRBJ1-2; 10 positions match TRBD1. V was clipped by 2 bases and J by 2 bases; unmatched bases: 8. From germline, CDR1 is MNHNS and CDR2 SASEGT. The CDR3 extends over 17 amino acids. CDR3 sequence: CASSERVPGQGNYGYTF. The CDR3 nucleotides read TGTGCCAGCAGTGAAAGGGTACCGGGACAGGGGAACTATGGCTACACCTTC.